What follows is one T cell receptor beta chain and its context. TCRdb re-called the 5' RACE reads and shows each CDR3 protein once, DNA omitted. This sample contains more than 300,000 distinct CDR3 sequences. The data were obtained in a study of monozygotic twins with inflammatory bowel disease. Sequences were obtained from blood. This TCR was sampled from a human donor with ulcerative colitis or Crohn's disease, or a healthy co-twin of an affected twin (not recorded which).

The chain's CDR3 is CSVQRGGSAKNMQYF. This chain joins TRBV29-1 and TRBJ2-4; the D call of TRBD2 rests on TCRdb alone, since no DNA is present to check it. CDR1 is SQVTM, CDR2 ANQGSEA, per germline. The CDR3 totals 15 residues.